This section outlines one T cell receptor (beta chain) sequence together with its context. As yet, its antigen is unknown. The CDR3 sequence is 17 residues long. The PCR had 60 Vbeta and 13 Jbeta primers. The table came from immunoSEQ multiplex PCR; TCRdb's copy has only in-frame clones and leaves some out. Of approximately 95,000 clones detected, under 90% appear once; the ten largest clones hold under 5.5%. This entry comes from a study of cytomegalovirus exposure and HLA in healthy donors. The study, taken as a whole, reports: Confirmation was obtained in vitro that three CMV-associated chains are specific for CMV antigens. Reports indicated that the classifier achieved high specificity and sensitivity in diagnosing cytomegalovirus status. TCR beta chains numbering 164 were designated cytomegalovirus-associated.

The material sequenced was PBMCs. The V gene is TRBV21-1, the J gene TRBJ1-2; the D call of TRBD1 is as the table states it, not checked on the DNA. TRBV21-1 is a pseudogene. The sequence came from a woman in her seventies in good health and CMV-seropositive. In DNA form, the CDR3 reads TGTGCCAGCAGCACACATGGGGTTGGGACAATAAACTATGGCTACACCTTC. Encoded protein: CASSTHGVGTINYGYTF.